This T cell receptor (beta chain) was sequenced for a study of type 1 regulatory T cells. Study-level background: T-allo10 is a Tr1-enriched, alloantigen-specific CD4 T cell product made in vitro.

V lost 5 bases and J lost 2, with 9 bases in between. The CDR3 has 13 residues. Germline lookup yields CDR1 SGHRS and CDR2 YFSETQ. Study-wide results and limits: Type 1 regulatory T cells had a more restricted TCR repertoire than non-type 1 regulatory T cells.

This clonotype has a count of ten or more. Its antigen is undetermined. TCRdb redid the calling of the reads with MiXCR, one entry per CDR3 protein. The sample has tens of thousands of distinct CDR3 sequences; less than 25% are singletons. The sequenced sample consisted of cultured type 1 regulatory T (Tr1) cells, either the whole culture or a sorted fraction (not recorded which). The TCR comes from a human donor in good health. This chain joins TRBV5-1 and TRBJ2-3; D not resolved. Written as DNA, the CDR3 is TGCGCCAGCAGGCGAGGAGCCACAGATACGCAGTATTTT. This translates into CASRRGATDTQYF.